The source of this TCR beta chain is a study of early T cells in non-severe SARS-CoV-2 infection. Individual cDNA molecules received unique molecular identifiers during library preparation. MiXCR, applied by TCRdb to the 5' RACE reads, yields one record per CDR3 protein. In the table there are 55,000 to 65,000 distinct CDR3 sequences, under 15% of which are singletons. This clonotype was counted at least ten times. Deletions cut 2 bases from V and 6 bases from J, with 11 bases between. The CDR3 consists of 14 residues. Germline loops: CDR1 LNHNV, CDR2 YYDKDF (reference sequence). The sequenced sample was whole blood. The clonotype comes from an adult who was a healthcare worker with PCR-confirmed SARS-CoV-2 infection or an uninfected control (not recorded which). The V gene is TRBV15, the J gene TRBJ2-1; D possibly corresponds to TRBD2 (6 bases). The CDR3: CATSRPGGSNEQFF. The CDR3 coding sequence is TGTGCCACCAGCAGACCTGGGGGGTCCAATGAGCAGTTCTTC.